The clone carrying this TCR beta chain was recorded at least ten times. Antigen specificity is unknown. Between the trimmed V and J ends, which lost 1 base and 8 bases, there was a span of 9 bases. The CDR3 is 13 residues long. Germline CDR1 SGHTA, CDR2 FQGNSA. This record comes from a study of CD8 T cells in ankylosing spondylitis. The study's findings and limits: Reportedly, significant enrichment of disease-linked clones occurred in matched ankylosing spondylitis synovial fluid. Fewer than 10 highly homologous variants formed a TCR beta motif that appeared characteristic of ankylosing spondylitis blood.

Scientists made TCR beta libraries using quantitative 5'-RACE with molecular barcodes. In TCRdb, the 5' RACE reads were re-called with MiXCR into one record per CDR3 protein. Counted here are about 800,000 distinct CDR3 sequences, around 11% occurring once; the ten biggest clones make up roughly 0.51%. This receptor was obtained from a male donor with ankylosing spondylitis. The rearrangement links TRBV7-2 to TRBJ2-1; no definite D call. Sequencing used blood, either unsorted or a sorted T cell fraction (not recorded which). The CDR3, as DNA: TGTGCCAGCAGCTTAGGGGCAGTCGATGAGCAGTTCTTC. It yields the protein CASSLGAVDEQFF.